The rows below give T cell receptor beta chains drawn from one sample of a study of cytomegalovirus exposure and HLA in healthy donors. The protocol was immunoSEQ multiplex PCR, while the TCRdb copy is restricted to in-frame clones and leaves out a portion. The sample lists 200,000 to 250,000 clones, around 81% occurring once. Sequencing was done on a sample of PBMCs. Source of these receptors: a woman aged 60 to 75 in good health and CMV-seropositive. CDR3s include the opening cysteine and the closing phenylalanine or tryptophan. Each record gives: V gene, CDR3 length, CDR3 protein.

v_gene: TRBV19
len: 14
CDR3aa: CASSIEAGGRQAFF

v_gene: TRBV5-1
len: 14
CDR3aa: CASSLDRANYGYTF

v_gene: TRBV12-5
len: 12
CDR3aa: CASGLNPLTIYF

v_gene: TRBV5-1
len: 15
CDR3aa: CASSGGTSGFLEQYF

v_gene: TRBV6-5
len: 16
CDR3aa: CASSYRGQVKTDTQYF

v_gene: TRBV19
len: 14
CDR3aa: CASSIRQGGQPQHF

v_gene: TRBV29-1
len: 12
CDR3aa: CSVERGPYGYTF

v_gene: TRBV9
len: 14
CDR3aa: CASSVASGNYEQYF

v_gene: TRBV5-1
len: 17
CDR3aa: CASSLGRVGQGGNTIYF

v_gene: TRBV5-1
len: 12
CDR3aa: CASSGTDIGQFF

v_gene: TRBV20-1
len: 11
CDR3aa: CSGAGPDTQYF

v_gene: TRBV10-3
len: 13
CDR3aa: CAISESGGTEAFF

v_gene: TRBV27
len: 15
CDR3aa: CASSPPPTGLGEAFF